One T cell receptor beta chain is described in this entry. This clonotype was counted only a few times. Which antigen it targets is not known. Qualities for individual bases were not recorded, and no much larger clone is one base off. Amplification of TCR beta CDR3 regions was carried out from RNA transcripts. The first round of RT-PCR for the TCR CDR3 was performed with the HTBI primer set and the Qiagen OneStep RT-PCR kit. Libraries were constructed in a second round of multiplex PCR, after which size selection and purification were performed. Libraries were sequenced paired-end with 100 bp reads on an Illumina HiSeq2000. As for the original processing: SOAPnuke was used to process the raw data, with reads discarded if the reads contained adapters or uncalled bases, had a mean Phred below 15, or lacked an exact constant-primer or identifier match. High-quality paired reads were merged with COPE v1.2.5, and unique nucleotide sequences were defined as clonotypes. MiTCR v1.1 was used to align the clonotypes against IMGT TRBV, TRBD and TRBJ reference segments. The analysis included only V-J combinations with a frequency above 0.0001, which together covered about 99% of the repertoires. A TCS score was defined as the ratio between F50 (clonal expansion) and ExV (chaos), using BLOSUM62-based TCRdist between CDR3 peptides within each V-J. Welch's t-statistics and random forest reduced fewer than 600 V-J features to 10 to 15, which were used in a naive Bayes classifier (R e1071). TCRdb trimmed the raw reads at Q25, called clones with MiXCR and kept productive beta chains. Rows are combined by CDR3 protein, so each entry shows the most common genes and DNA. The V and J calls shown here were made by TCRdb, not taken from the authors' results. This sample lists 450,000 to 500,000 distinct CDR3 sequences; roughly 22% were detected once. The top ten clonotypes cover approximately 49% of the sample.

In the ophthalmopathy patients, disease was moderately to severely active, with a Clinical Activity Score of 3 or more, a NOSPECS grade of 4 or more, and a duration of less than 3 months. The study excluded patients with uncontrolled infections, other autoimmune diseases, pregnancy or lactation. Diagnoses were established on the basis of clinical symptoms, serum thyroxine and TRAb, thyroid ultrasound, and orbital computed tomography. Ficoll-Paque density gradient centrifugation was used to isolate PBMCs from under 11 ml of fresh peripheral blood. Total RNA was extracted with Trizol reagent, and quality was checked on an Agilent 2100 Bioanalyzer. The data were taken from a study of T cells in Graves' hyperthyroidism and ophthalmopathy (dated by TCRdb to the late 2010s). Notes on the research overall: Peripheral blood samples were taken at the time of initial diagnosis, prior to any treatment. TCR Vbeta CDR3 sequencing of 135 peripheral blood samples (43 ophthalmopathy, 75 hyperthyroidism and roughly 17 progressor patients) is reported in the paper. Thyroid tissue and blood T-cell repertoires from six Graves' hyperthyroidism patients were also compared in the study. A discovery cohort of fewer than 110 patients, 43 with Graves' ophthalmopathy and about 60 with stable Graves' hyperthyroidism, was used to find distinguishing TCR V-J signatures. After blood sampling, hyperthyroidism patients were treated with methimazole at a starting dose of 30 mg daily, and ophthalmopathy patients were treated with high-dose intravenous methylprednisolone. For training and testing, the 100 or so patients in the discovery cohort were randomly divided in a 7:3 ratio. Whether ophthalmopathy could be predicted prospectively was tested in an independent validation cohort made up of 18 hyperthyroidism patients plus 17 patients who later progressed to ophthalmopathy.

Summary of the overall study and its limitations: Ophthalmopathy was separated from stable hyperthyroidism by a 13 V-J signature model, with about 88% sensitivity and approximately 84% specificity obtained in cross-validation and 80%/75% obtained in testing. Most expanded thyroid clonotypes (frequency above 0.001) were also detected in blood, suggesting blood repertoires may reflect thyroid immune responses. Sample size was not statistically predetermined, and investigators were not blinded to group allocation. During validation, the model predicted progression to ophthalmopathy a median of approximately 7 months ahead of onset, with almost 71% sensitivity and 72% to 80% specificity.

The CDR3 sequence holds 14 residues, the cysteine and phenylalanine included. Only the CDR3 region is kept as DNA, spanning 42 bases read in frame from base 1. The trim is 7 bases for V and 6 bases for J, with a gap of 16 bases between the germline ends. Taken from the germline V gene, the CDR1 and CDR2 loops are MNHNS and SASEGT. The V gene is TRBV6-1 and the J gene is TRBJ1-5, with the D gene too uncertain to name. The sample was blood. The source of this sequence is a woman in her 70s with Graves' ophthalmopathy. The CDR3 protein sequence reads: CASKEGPGGQPQHF. The bases read TGTGCCAGCAAGGAAGGACCGGGCGGTCAGCCCCAGCATTTT.